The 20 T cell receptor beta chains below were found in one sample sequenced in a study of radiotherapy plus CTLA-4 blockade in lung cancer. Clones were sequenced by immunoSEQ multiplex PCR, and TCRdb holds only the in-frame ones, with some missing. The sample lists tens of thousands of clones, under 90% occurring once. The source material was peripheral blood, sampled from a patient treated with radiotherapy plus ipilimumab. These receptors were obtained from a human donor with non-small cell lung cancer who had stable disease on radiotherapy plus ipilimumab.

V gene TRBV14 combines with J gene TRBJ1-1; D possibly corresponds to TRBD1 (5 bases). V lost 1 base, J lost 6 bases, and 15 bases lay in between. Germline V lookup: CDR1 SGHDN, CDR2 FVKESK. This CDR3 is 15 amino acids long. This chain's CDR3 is CASSQVGEGLPEAFF. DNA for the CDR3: TGTGCCAGCAGCCAAGTAGGGGAGGGATTGCCTGAAGCTTTCTTT.

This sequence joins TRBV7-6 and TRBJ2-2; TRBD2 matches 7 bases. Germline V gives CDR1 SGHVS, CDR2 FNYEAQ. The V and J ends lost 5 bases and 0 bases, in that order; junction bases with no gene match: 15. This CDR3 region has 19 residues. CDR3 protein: CASSRRGTGGGTNTGELFF. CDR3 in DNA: TGTGCCAGCAGCAGAAGGGGTACGGGAGGCGGGACGAACACCGGGGAGCTGTTTTTT. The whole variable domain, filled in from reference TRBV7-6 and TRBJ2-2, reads GAGVSQSPRYKVTKRGQDVALRCDPISGHVSLYWYRQALGQGPEFLTYFNYEAQQDKSGLPNDRFSAERPEGSISTLTIQRTEQRDSAMYRCASSRRGTGGGTNTGELFFGEGSRLTVL.

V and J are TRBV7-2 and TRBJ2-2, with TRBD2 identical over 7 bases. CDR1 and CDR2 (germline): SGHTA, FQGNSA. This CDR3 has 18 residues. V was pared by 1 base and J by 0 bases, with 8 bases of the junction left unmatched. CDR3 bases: TGTGCCAGCAGCTTAGATGGCTCTCTAGCGGCGAACACCGGGGAGCTGTTTTTT. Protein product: CASSLDGSLAANTGELFF.

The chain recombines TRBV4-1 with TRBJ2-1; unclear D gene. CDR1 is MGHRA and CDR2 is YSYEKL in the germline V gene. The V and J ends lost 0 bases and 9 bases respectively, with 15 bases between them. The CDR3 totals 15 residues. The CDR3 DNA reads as TGCGCCAGCAGCCAAGATCGGTTCCAAGCTGCTGAGCAGTTCTTC. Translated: CASSQDRFQAAEQFF.

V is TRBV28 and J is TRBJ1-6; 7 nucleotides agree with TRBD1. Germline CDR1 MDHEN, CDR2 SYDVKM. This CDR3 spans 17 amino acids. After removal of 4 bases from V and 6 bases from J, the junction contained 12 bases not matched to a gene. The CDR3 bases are TGTGCCAGCAGTTCCCCCCGAAGGGGGCTGGGTAATTCACCCCTCCACTTT. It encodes CASSSPRRGLGNSPLHF.

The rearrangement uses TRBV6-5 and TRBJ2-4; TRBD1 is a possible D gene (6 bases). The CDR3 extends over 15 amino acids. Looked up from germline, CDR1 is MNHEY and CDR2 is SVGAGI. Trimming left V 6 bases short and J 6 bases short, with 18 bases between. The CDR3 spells CASSRLQGPGNIQYF. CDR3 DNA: TGTGCCAGCAGCCGCCTACAGGGTCCGGGAAACATTCAGTACTTC.

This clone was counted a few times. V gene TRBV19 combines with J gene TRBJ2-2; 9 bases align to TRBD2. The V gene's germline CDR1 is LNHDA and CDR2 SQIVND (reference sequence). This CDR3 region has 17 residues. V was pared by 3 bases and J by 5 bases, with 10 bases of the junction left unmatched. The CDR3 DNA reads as TGTGCCAGTAGTATTTGGGGTAGCGGGAGTCTTACCGGGGAGCTGTTTTTT. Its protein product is CASSIWGSGSLTGELFF. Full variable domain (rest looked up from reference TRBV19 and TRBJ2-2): DGGITQSPKYLFRKEGQNVTLSCEQNLNHDAMYWYRQDPGQGLRLIYYSQIVNDFQKGDIAEGYSVSREKKESFPLTVTSAQKNPTAFYLCASSIWGSGSLTGELFFGEGSRLTVL.

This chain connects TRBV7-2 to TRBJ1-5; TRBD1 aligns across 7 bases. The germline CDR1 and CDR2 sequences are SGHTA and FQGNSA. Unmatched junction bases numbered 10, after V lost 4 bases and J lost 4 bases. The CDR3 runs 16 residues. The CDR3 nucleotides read TGTGCCAGCAGCTCAAGATGGGGACAGCGAAATCAGCCCCAGCATTTT. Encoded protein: CASSSRWGQRNQPQHF.

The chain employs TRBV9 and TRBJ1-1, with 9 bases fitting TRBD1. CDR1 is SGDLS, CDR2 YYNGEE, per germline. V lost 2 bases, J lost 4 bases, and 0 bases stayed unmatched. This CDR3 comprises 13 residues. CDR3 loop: CASSVTGGTEAFF. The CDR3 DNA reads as TGTGCCAGCAGCGTGACAGGGGGCACTGAAGCTTTCTTT. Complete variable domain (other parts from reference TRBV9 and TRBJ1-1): DSGVTQTPKHLITATGQRVTLRCSPRSGDLSVYWYQQSLDQGLQFLIQYYNGEERAKGNILERFSAQQFPDLHSELNLSSLELGDSALYFCASSVTGGTEAFFGQGTRLTVV.

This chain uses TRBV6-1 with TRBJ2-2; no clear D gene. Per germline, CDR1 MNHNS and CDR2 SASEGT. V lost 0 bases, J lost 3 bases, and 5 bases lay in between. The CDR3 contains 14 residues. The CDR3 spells CASSEALDTGELFF. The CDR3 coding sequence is TGTGCCAGCAGTGAAGCGCTTGACACCGGGGAGCTGTTTTTT.

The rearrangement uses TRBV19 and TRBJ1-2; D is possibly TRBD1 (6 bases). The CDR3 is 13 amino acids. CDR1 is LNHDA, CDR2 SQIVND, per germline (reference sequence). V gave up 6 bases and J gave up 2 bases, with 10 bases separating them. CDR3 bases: TGTGCCAGTAGAAGAGACAGGAACTATGGCTACACCTTC. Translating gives CASRRDRNYGYTF.

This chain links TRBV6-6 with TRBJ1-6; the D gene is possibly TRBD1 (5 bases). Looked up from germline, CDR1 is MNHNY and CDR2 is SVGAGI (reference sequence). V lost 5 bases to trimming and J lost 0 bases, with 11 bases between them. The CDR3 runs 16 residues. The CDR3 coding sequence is TGTGCCAGCAGTGTTGACAGCATCTCCTATAATTCACCCCTCCACTTT. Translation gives CASSVDSISYNSPLHF.

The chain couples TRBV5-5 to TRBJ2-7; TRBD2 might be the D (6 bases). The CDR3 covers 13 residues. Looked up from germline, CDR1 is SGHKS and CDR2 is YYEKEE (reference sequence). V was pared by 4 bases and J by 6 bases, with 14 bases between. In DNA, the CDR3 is TGTGCCAGCAGCCCACCACTAGCTGCCGAGCAGTACTTC. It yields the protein CASSPPLAAEQYF. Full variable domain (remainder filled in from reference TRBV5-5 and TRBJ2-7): DAGVTQSPTHLIKTRGQQVTLRCSPISGHKSVSWYQQVLGQGPQFIFQYYEKEERGRGNFPDRFSARQFPNYSSELNVNALLLGDSALYLCASSPPLAAEQYFGPGTRLTVT.

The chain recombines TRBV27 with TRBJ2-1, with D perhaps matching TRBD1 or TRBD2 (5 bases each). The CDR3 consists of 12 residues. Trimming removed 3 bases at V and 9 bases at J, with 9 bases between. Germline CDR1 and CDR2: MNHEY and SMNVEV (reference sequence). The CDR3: CASSFWGSEQFF. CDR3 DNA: TGTGCCAGCAGTTTTTGGGGGAGTGAGCAGTTCTTC.

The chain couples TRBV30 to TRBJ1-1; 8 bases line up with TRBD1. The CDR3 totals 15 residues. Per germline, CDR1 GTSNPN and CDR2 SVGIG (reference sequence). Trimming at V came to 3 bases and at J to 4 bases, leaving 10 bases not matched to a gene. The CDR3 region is CAWRLGQGRGTEAFF. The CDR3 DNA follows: TGTGCCTGGAGGCTAGGACAGGGAAGGGGCACTGAAGCTTTCTTT.

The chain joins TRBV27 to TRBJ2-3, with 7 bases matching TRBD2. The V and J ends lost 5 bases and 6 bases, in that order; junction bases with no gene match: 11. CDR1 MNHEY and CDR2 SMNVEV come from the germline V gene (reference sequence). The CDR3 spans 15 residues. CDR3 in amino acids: CASSGLPGGSDTQYF. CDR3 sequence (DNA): TGTGCCAGCAGTGGGCTACCGGGAGGATCGGATACGCAGTATTTT.

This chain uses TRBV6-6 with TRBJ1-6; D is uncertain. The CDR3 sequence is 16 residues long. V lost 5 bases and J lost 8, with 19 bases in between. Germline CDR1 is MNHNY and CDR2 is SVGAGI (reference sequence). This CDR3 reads CASSPHQSRLYSPLHF. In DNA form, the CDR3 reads TGTGCCAGCAGTCCGCACCAGTCACGCTTATATTCACCCCTCCACTTT.

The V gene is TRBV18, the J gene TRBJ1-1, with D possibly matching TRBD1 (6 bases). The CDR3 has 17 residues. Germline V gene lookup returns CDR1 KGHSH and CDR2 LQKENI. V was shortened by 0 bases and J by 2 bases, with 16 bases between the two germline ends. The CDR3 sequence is CASSPPGGREENTEAFF. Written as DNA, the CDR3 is TGTGCCAGCTCACCACCCGGGGGCAGGGAAGAAAACACTGAAGCTTTCTTT.

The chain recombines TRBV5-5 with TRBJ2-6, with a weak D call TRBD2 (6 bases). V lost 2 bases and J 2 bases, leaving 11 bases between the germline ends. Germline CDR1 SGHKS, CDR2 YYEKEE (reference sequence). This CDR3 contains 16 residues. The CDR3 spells CASSFTAGTGANVLTF. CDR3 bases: TGTGCCAGCAGCTTCACGGCGGGAACTGGGGCCAACGTCCTGACTTTC.

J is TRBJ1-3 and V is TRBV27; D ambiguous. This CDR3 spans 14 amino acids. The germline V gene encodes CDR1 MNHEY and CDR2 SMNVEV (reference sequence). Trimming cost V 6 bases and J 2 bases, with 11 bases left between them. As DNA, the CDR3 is TGTGCCAGCAGATCGCACAGCCCTGGAAACACCATATATTTT. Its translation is CASRSHSPGNTIYF.